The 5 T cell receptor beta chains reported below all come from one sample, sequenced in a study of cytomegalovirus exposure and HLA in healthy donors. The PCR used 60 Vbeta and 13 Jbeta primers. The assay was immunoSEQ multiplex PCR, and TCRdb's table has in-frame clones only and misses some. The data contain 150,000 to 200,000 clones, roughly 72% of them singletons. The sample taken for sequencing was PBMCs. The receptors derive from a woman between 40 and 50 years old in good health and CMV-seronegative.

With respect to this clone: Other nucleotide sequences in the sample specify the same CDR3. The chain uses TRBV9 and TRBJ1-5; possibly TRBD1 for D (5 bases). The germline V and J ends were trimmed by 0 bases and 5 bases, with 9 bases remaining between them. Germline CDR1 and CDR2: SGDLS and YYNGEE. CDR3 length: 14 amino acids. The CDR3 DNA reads TGTGCCAGCAGCGTAGGGGGCTACGATCAGCCCCAGCATTTT. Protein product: CASSVGGYDQPQHF.

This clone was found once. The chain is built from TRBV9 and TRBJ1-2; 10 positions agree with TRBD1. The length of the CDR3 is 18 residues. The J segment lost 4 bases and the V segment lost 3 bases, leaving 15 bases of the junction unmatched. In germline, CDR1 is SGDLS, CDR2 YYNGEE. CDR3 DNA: TGTGCCAGCAGCGGTAGTGTACCGGGACAGGGGTACCTCTATGGCTACACCTTC. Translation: CASSGSVPGQGYLYGYTF.

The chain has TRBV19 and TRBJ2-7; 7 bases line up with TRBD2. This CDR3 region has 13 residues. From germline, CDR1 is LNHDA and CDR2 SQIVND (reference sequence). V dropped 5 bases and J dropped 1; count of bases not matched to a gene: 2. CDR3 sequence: CASSGTISYEQYF. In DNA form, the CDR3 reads TGTGCCAGTAGTGGGACTATATCCTACGAGCAGTACTTC. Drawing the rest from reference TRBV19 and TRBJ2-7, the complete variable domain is DGGITQSPKYLFRKEGQNVTLSCEQNLNHDAMYWYRQDPGQGLRLIYYSQIVNDFQKGDIAEGYSVSREKKESFPLTVTSAQKNPTAFYLCASSGTISYEQYFGPGTRLTVT.

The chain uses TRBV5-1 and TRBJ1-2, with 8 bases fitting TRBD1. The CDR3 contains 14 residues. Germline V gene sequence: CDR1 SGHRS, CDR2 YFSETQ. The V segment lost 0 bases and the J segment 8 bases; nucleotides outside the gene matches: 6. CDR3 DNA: TGCGCCAGCAGCTTGGATATCAGACAGGGGGGCTACACCTTC. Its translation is CASSLDIRQGGYTF.

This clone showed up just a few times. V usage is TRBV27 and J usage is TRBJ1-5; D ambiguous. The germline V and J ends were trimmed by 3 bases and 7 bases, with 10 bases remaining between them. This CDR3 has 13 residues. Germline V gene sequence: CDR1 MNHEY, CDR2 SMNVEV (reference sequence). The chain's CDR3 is CASSFTVLQPQHF. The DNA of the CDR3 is TGTGCCAGCAGTTTCACAGTTTTACAGCCCCAGCATTTT.